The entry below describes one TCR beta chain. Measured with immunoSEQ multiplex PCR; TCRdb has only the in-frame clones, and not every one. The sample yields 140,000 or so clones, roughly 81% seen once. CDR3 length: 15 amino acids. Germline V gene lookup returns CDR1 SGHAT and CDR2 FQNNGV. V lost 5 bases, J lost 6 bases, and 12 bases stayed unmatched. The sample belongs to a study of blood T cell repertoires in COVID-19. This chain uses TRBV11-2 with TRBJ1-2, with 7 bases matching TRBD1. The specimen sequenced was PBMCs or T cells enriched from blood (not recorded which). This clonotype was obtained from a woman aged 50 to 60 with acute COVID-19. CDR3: CASSLYQQGPDGYTF. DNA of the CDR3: TGTGCCAGCAGCCTCTACCAACAGGGGCCCGATGGCTACACCTTC.